This is a list of T cell receptor beta chains from one sample in a study of cytomegalovirus exposure and HLA in healthy donors. Sequencing used immunoSEQ multiplex PCR; TCRdb keeps in-frame clones, though not all of them. The sample carries roughly 180,000 clones, roughly 86% recorded once. Sequences were obtained from PBMCs. The receptors stem from a man aged 30 to 39 in good health and CMV-seropositive. Both conserved end residues are part of each CDR3. The order of the fields is D gene, V gene, clone size, J gene, CDR3 DNA, CDR3 protein. D genes are given only for firm matches. Clone size, where shown, is once, few, many, or a class for clones that have expanded.

d_call: NA; v_call: TRBV2; clone_size: NA; j_call: TRBJ2-5; cdr3_nt: TGTGCCAGCAAACCCCCCAGACAATCTAAAGAGACCCAGTACTTC; cdr3_aa: CASKPPRQSKETQYF
d_call: NA; v_call: TRBV5-1; clone_size: NA; j_call: TRBJ2-7; cdr3_nt: TGCGCCAGCAGAGAACCGGGACTGACGGACTACGAGCAGTACTTC; cdr3_aa: CASREPGLTDYEQYF
d_call: NA; v_call: TRBV9; clone_size: NA; j_call: TRBJ2-3; cdr3_nt: TGTGCCAGCAGCGTGGGAGGCACAGATACGCAGTATTTT; cdr3_aa: CASSVGGTDTQYF
d_call: NA; v_call: TRBV28; clone_size: NA; j_call: TRBJ2-5; cdr3_nt: TGTGCCAGCAGTGACGCACCACCAACCCAGTACTTC; cdr3_aa: CASSDAPPTQYF
d_call: NA; v_call: TRBV25-1; clone_size: NA; j_call: TRBJ1-1; cdr3_nt: TGTGCCAGCAGTGTTGCAGGCCACACTGAAGCTTTCTTT; cdr3_aa: CASSVAGHTEAFF
d_call: NA; v_call: TRBV7-3; clone_size: NA; j_call: TRBJ2-1; cdr3_nt: TGTGCCAGCAGCTACGTCGGGTCTCACAATGAGCAGTTCTTC; cdr3_aa: CASSYVGSHNEQFF
d_call: NA; v_call: TRBV6-1; clone_size: NA; j_call: TRBJ1-2; cdr3_nt: TGTGCCAGCAGTGAGAGGGGTGGCTACACCTTC; cdr3_aa: CASSERGGYTF
d_call: NA; v_call: TRBV16; clone_size: NA; j_call: TRBJ1-5; cdr3_nt: TGTGCCAGCAGCCACCAAGCTCAGCCCCAGCATTTT; cdr3_aa: CASSHQAQPQHF
d_call: NA; v_call: TRBV4-3; clone_size: NA; j_call: TRBJ2-1; cdr3_nt: TGCGCCAGCAGCCAAGCGAGTTACAATGAGCAGTTCTTC; cdr3_aa: CASSQASYNEQFF
d_call: TRBD1; v_call: TRBV2; clone_size: NA; j_call: TRBJ2-7; cdr3_nt: TGTGCCAGCACCTATTCCGGGACAGGGGCAACACCCGAGCAGTACTTC; cdr3_aa: CASTYSGTGATPEQYF
d_call: NA; v_call: TRBV5-4; clone_size: NA; j_call: TRBJ2-2; cdr3_nt: TGTGCCAGCAGCTTGGAGTCGAACACCGGGGAGCTGTTTTTT; cdr3_aa: CASSLESNTGELFF
d_call: NA; v_call: TRBV6-5; clone_size: few; j_call: TRBJ2-2; cdr3_nt: TGTGCCAGCAGTTACTCGAGAGGCGGGCTGTTTTTT; cdr3_aa: CASSYSRGGLFF
d_call: TRBD1; v_call: TRBV5-1; clone_size: NA; j_call: TRBJ1-1; cdr3_nt: TGCGCCAGCAGCTTGCGACGGGACAGTGGGAACACTGAAGCTTTCTTT; cdr3_aa: CASSLRRDSGNTEAFF
d_call: NA; v_call: TRBV13; clone_size: NA; j_call: TRBJ2-3; cdr3_nt: TGTGCCAGCAGCTTAGTCGATACGCAGTATTTT; cdr3_aa: CASSLVDTQYF
d_call: NA; v_call: TRBV30; clone_size: NA; j_call: TRBJ1-5; cdr3_nt: TGTGCCTGGAGTGGGGTCAATCAGCCCCAGCATTTT; cdr3_aa: CAWSGVNQPQHF
d_call: NA; v_call: TRBV7-3; clone_size: NA; j_call: TRBJ2-7; cdr3_nt: TGTGCCAGCAGCTTAATGGGGGGTGAGCAGTACTTC; cdr3_aa: CASSLMGGEQYF
d_call: TRBD1; v_call: TRBV11-3; clone_size: NA; j_call: TRBJ1-1; cdr3_nt: TGTGCCAGCAGCTTAGTGGGACAGGGTGGAACTGAAGCTTTCTTT; cdr3_aa: CASSLVGQGGTEAFF
d_call: TRBD2; v_call: TRBV4-3; clone_size: NA; j_call: TRBJ2-4; cdr3_nt: TGCGCCAGCAGCCAAGACCGACTAGCGGGTGACATTCAGTACTTC; cdr3_aa: CASSQDRLAGDIQYF
d_call: TRBD1; v_call: TRBV28; clone_size: NA; j_call: TRBJ1-2; cdr3_nt: TGTGCCAGCAGTCCACAACCGGGACAGGGTATCTCCTCTACTAACTATGGCTACACCTTC; cdr3_aa: CASSPQPGQGISSTNYGYTF
d_call: NA; v_call: TRBV7-9; clone_size: few; j_call: TRBJ1-2; cdr3_nt: TGTGCCAGCAGCCGGACGGATCCCTATGGCTACACCTTC; cdr3_aa: CASSRTDPYGYTF
d_call: NA; v_call: TRBV4-3; clone_size: NA; j_call: TRBJ1-2; cdr3_nt: TGCGCCAGCAGCCAAGCCCCCGGGTTCGTAAGGGGCTACACCTTC; cdr3_aa: CASSQAPGFVRGYTF